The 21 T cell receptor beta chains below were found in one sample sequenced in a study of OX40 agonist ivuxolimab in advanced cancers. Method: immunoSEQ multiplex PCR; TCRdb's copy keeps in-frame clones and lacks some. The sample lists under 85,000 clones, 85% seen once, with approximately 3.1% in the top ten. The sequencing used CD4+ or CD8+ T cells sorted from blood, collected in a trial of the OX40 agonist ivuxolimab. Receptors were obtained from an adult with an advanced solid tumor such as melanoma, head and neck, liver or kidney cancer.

CDR3 coding DNA: TGTGCCAGCAGTGAACTTAGCAATCAGCCCCAGCATTTT. Its protein product is CASSELSNQPQHF. The chain uses TRBV6-1 and TRBJ1-5, with D unresolved. The V gene's germline CDR1 is MNHNS and CDR2 SASEGT. This CDR3 contains 13 residues. V was trimmed by 2 bases and J by 0 bases, leaving 2 bases between them.

CDR3 DNA: TGTGCCAGCAGCTTTCAGGGTAGCGGGACAGATACGCAGTATTTT. Its protein is CASSFQGSGTDTQYF. The rearrangement links TRBV11-1 to TRBJ2-3, with TRBD2 identical over 7 bases. Germline lookup yields CDR1 SGHAT and CDR2 FQDESV (reference sequence). The CDR3 totals 15 residues. Unmatched junction bases numbered 6, after V lost 3 bases and J lost 3 bases.

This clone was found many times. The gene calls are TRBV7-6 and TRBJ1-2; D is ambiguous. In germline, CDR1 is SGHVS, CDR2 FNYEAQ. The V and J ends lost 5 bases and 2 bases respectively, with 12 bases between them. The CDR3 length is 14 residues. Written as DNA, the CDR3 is TGTGCCAGCAGCCCAACGTCTCAGAACTATGGCTACACCTTC. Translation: CASSPTSQNYGYTF.

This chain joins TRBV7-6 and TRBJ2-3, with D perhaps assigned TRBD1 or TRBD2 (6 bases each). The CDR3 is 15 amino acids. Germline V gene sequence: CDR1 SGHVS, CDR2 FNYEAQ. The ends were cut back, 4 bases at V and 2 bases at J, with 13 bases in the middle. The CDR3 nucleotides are TGTGCCAGCAGCTCCCTGGGGGGCTTCACAGATACGCAGTATTTT. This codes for CASSSLGGFTDTQYF.

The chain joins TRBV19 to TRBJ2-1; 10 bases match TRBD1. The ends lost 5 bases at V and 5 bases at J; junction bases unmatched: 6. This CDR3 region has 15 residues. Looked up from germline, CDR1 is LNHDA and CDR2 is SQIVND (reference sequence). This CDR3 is CASSAGTGDNNEQFF. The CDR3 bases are TGTGCCAGTAGTGCCGGGACAGGGGACAACAATGAGCAGTTCTTC.

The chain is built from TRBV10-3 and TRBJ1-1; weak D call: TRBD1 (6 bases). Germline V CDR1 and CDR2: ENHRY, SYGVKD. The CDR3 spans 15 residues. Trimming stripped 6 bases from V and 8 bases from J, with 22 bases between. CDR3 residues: CAIREEFGGRGEAFF. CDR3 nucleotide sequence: TGTGCCATCAGGGAAGAATTCGGGGGCCGAGGGGAAGCTTTCTTT.

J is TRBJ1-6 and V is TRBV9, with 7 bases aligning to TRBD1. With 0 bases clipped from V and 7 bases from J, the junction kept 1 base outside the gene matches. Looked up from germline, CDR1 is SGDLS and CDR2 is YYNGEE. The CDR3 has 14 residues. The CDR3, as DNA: TGTGCCAGCAGCGTAGAGGGACAGAATTCACCCCTCCACTTT. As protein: CASSVEGQNSPLHF. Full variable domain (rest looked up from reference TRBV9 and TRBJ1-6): DSGVTQTPKHLITATGQRVTLRCSPRSGDLSVYWYQQSLDQGLQFLIQYYNGEERAKGNILERFSAQQFPDLHSELNLSSLELGDSALYFCASSVEGQNSPLHFGNGTRLTVT.

This CDR3 is CASSGRDRDAYEQYF. The CDR3 DNA reads as TGTGCCAGCAGCGGACGGGACAGGGACGCCTACGAGCAGTACTTC. The rearrangement joins TRBV5-4 to TRBJ2-7; 9 bases map to TRBD1. Looked up from germline, CDR1 is SGHNT and CDR2 is YYREEE (reference sequence). Trimming cost V 4 bases and J 2 bases; bases outside gene matches: 7. This CDR3 spans 15 amino acids.

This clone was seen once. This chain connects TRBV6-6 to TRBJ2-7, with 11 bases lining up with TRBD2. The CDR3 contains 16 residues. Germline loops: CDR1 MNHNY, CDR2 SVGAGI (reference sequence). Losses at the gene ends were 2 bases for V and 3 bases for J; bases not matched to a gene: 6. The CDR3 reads CASSYGGSGGGYEQYF. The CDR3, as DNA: TGTGCCAGCAGTTACGGTGGTAGCGGGGGGGGCTACGAGCAGTACTTC.

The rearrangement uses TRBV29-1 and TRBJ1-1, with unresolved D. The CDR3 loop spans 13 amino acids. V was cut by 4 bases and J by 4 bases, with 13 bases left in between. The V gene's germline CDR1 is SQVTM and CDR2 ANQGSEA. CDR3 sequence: CSVGFSGVTEAFF. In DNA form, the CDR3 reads TGCAGCGTTGGGTTTTCTGGGGTCACTGAAGCTTTCTTT.

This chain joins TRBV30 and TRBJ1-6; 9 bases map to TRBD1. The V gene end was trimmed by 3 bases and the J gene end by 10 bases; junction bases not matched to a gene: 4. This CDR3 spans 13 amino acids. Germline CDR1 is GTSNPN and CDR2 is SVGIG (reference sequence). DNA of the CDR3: TGTGCCTGGAGGGGACAGGGCCCCTCACCCCTCCACTTT. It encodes CAWRGQGPSPLHF.

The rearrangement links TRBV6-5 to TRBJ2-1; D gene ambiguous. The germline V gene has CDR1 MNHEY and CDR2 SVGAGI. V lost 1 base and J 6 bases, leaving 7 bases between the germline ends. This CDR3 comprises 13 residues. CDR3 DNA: TGTGCCAGCAGTTACTTGGACCGCAATGAGCAGTTCTTC. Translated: CASSYLDRNEQFF.

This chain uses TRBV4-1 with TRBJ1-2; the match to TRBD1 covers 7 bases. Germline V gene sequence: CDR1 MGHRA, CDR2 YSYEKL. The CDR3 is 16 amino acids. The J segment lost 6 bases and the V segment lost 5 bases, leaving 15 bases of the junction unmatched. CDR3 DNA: TGCGCCAGCAGCTCCCCCAAGGTACAGGGGACAAATGGCTACACCTTC. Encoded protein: CASSSPKVQGTNGYTF.

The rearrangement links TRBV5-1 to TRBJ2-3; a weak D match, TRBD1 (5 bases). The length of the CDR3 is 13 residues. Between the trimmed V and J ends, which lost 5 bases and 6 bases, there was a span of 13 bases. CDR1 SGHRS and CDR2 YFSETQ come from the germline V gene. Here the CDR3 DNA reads TGCGCCAGCAGTGGGGCAGGGCGGGATACGCAGTATTTT. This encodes CASSGAGRDTQYF. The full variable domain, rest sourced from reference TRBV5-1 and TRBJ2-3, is KAGVTQTPRYLIKTRGQQVTLSCSPISGHRSVSWYQQTPGQGLQFLFEYFSETQRNKGNFPGRFSGRQFSNSRSEMNVSTLELGDSALYLCASSGAGRDTQYFGPGTRLTVL.

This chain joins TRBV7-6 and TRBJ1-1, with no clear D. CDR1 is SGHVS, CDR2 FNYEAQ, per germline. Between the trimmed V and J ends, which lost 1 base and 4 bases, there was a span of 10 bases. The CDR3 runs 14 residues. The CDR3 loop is CASSLDPGSTEAFF. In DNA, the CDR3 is TGTGCCAGCAGCTTAGATCCGGGGTCCACTGAAGCTTTCTTT.

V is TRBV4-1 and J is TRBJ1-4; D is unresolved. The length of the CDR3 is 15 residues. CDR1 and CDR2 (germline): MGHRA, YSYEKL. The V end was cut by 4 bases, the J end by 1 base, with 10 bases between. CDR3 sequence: CASSRFTVTNEKLFF. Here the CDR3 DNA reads TGCGCCAGCAGCCGATTTACAGTAACTAATGAAAAACTGTTTTTT.

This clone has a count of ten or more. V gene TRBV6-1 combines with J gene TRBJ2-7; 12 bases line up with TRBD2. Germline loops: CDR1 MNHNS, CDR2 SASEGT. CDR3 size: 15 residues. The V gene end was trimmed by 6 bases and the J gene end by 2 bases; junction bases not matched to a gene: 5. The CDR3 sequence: CASSTLAGGAYEQYF. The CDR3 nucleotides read TGTGCCAGCAGCACACTAGCGGGAGGAGCCTACGAGCAGTACTTC.

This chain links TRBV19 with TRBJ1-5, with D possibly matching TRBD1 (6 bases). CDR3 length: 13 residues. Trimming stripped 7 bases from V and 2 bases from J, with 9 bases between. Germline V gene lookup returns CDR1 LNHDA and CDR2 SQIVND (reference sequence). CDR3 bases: TGTGCCAGTAACAGGGATCGCAATCAGCCCCAGCATTTT. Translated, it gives CASNRDRNQPQHF.

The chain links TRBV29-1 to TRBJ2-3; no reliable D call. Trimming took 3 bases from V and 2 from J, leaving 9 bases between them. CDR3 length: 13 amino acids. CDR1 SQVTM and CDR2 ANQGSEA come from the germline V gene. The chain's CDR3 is CSVDGQDTDTQYF. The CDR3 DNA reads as TGCAGCGTTGATGGGCAGGACACAGATACGCAGTATTTT.

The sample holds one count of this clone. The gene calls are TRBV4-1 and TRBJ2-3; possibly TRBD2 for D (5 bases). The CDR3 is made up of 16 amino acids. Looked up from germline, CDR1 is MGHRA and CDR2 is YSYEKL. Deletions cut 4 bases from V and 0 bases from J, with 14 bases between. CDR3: CASSPRTELSTDTQYF. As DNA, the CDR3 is TGCGCCAGCAGCCCGCGGACTGAGCTTAGCACAGATACGCAGTATTTT.

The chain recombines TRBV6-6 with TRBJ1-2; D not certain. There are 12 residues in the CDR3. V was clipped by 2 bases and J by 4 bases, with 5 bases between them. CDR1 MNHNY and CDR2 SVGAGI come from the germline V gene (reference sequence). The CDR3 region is CASSYTGYGYTF. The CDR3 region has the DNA TGTGCCAGCAGTTACACGGGCTATGGCTACACCTTC.